The 10 T cell receptor beta chains listed next were all sequenced from one sample in a study of blood T cell repertoires in COVID-19. Profiled with immunoSEQ multiplex PCR; TCRdb holds only in-frame clones, not every one. Among roughly 200,000 clones, around four fifths were seen once, and the ten largest hold roughly 8.6%. The sample consisted of peripheral blood. These receptors were taken from a man in his forties with active or convalescent COVID-19.

CDR3 nucleotide sequence: TGTGCCAGCAGCTCCAGAAGGACAGGGGAAGCCTACGAGCAGTACTTC. It translates to CASSSRRTGEAYEQYF. The V call is TRBV7-6, the J call TRBJ2-7, with 9 bases matching TRBD1. The V segment lost 4 bases and the J segment 2 bases; nucleotides outside the gene matches: 9. This CDR3 is built from 16 residues. Germline CDR1 reads SGHVS; CDR2 reads FNYEAQ. Looking up the rest from reference TRBV7-6 and TRBJ2-7 gives the full variable domain: GAGVSQSPRYKVTKRGQDVALRCDPISGHVSLYWYRQALGQGPEFLTYFNYEAQQDKSGLPNDRFSAERPEGSISTLTIQRTEQRDSAMYRCASSSRRTGEAYEQYFGPGTRLTVT.

The genes are TRBV2 and TRBJ1-3, with D unclear. The CDR3 is made up of 16 amino acids. CDR1 SNHLY and CDR2 FYNNEI come from the germline V gene. The V end lost 1 base, the J end lost 0 bases, and 10 bases lay between the germline ends. The CDR3 region is CASSEVRLSSGNTIYF. Written as DNA, the CDR3 is TGTGCCAGCAGTGAAGTCAGACTAAGCTCTGGAAACACCATATATTTT. The full variable domain, its missing parts supplied by reference TRBV2 and TRBJ1-3, is EPEVTQTPSHQVTQMGQEVILRCVPISNHLYFYWYRQILGQKVEFLVSFYNNEISEKSEIFDDQFSVERPDGSNFTLKIRSTKLEDSAMYFCASSEVRLSSGNTIYFGEGSWLTVV.

This sequence joins TRBV15 and TRBJ2-2; 8 bases are a match to TRBD1. The CDR3 has 15 amino acids. Trimming took 9 bases from V and 5 from J; bases not matched to a gene: 11. The germline CDR1 and CDR2 sequences are LNHNV and YYDKDF (reference sequence). CDR3 DNA sequence: TGTGCCACTCGGACAGGGTGGGAAGAAACCGGGGAGCTGTTTTTT. Amino acid sequence: CATRTGWEETGELFF.

This rearrangement joins TRBV24-1 to TRBJ2-2; D ambiguous. V was cut by 2 bases and J by 5 bases, with 11 bases left in between. The germline gives CDR1 KGHDR, CDR2 SFDVKD. The CDR3 contains 15 residues. The CDR3 loop is CATSDSEELTGELFF. The CDR3 nucleotides read TGTGCCACCAGTGATTCCGAGGAATTAACCGGGGAGCTGTTTTTT.

This clone has ten or more counts. The genes are TRBV28 and TRBJ2-7; 8 bases match TRBD2. The CDR3 has 15 residues. The V and J ends lost 4 bases and 3 bases, in that order; junction bases with no gene match: 8. CDR1 is MDHEN, CDR2 SYDVKM, per germline. CDR3 nucleotide sequence: TGTGCCAGCAGTTCTCTTAGCGGGGCCCTCTACGAGCAGTACTTC. Encoded protein: CASSSLSGALYEQYF.

In regard to this clone: Additional DNA sequences in this sample encode the identical CDR3. The chain carries TRBV5-8 and TRBJ1-6; 8 bases are shared with TRBD1. Germline CDR1 reads SGHTS; CDR2 reads YDEGEE. CDR3 length equals 14 residues. With 0 bases clipped from V and 7 bases from J, the junction kept 0 bases outside the gene matches. The CDR3 is CASSLGQGNSPLHF. The CDR3, as DNA: TGTGCCAGCAGCTTGGGACAGGGGAATTCACCCCTCCACTTT.

The V gene is TRBV6-5, the J gene TRBJ2-3; a weak D match, TRBD1 (6 bases). Germline CDR1 MNHEY, CDR2 SVGAGI. The V gene lost 6 bases and the J gene lost 1 base, with 11 bases spanning the gap. This CDR3 region has 14 residues. CDR3 loop: CASSQQGGTDTQYF. The CDR3 nucleotides are TGTGCCAGCAGCCAACAGGGAGGCACAGATACGCAGTATTTT.

J is TRBJ2-3 and V is TRBV11-3, with 11 bases aligning to TRBD2. The CDR3 is 18 amino acids. V was clipped by 1 base and J by 4 bases; unmatched bases: 10. CDR1 is SGHNT, CDR2 YENEEA, per germline. CDR3 coding DNA: TGTGCCAGCAGCTTAGCTCTTAGCGGGAGGGCCAGGGCAGATACGCAGTATTTT. It yields the protein CASSLALSGRARADTQYF.

The V gene is TRBV14, the J gene TRBJ2-5, with 7 bases fitting TRBD2. The CDR3 length is 13 residues. From germline, CDR1 is SGHDN and CDR2 FVKESK. The J segment lost 1 base and the V segment lost 8 bases, leaving 4 bases of the junction unmatched. The CDR3 sequence is CASSRLAQETQYF. The CDR3 DNA sequence: TGTGCCAGCTCAAGACTAGCCCAAGAGACCCAGTACTTC.

The gene calls are TRBV7-9 and TRBJ2-5; tentative D call: TRBD2 (6 bases). Germline-derived CDR1 and CDR2 are SEHNR and FQNEAQ (reference sequence). The CDR3 is 15 residues long. V lost 0 bases to trimming and J lost 5 bases, with 13 bases between them. In DNA, the CDR3 is TGTGCCAGCAGCTTAGCTTCAGGCCGGGAGGAGACCCAGTACTTC. Translating it yields CASSLASGREETQYF. Combining the CDR3 with reference TRBV7-9 and TRBJ2-5 gives the whole variable domain DTGVSQNPRHKITKRGQNVTFRCDPISEHNRLYWYRQTLGQGPEFLTYFQNEAQLEKSRLLSDRFSAERPKGSFSTLEIQRTEQGDSAMYLCASSLASGREETQYFGPGTRLLVL.